A selection of T cell receptor beta chains follows, all from one sample in a study of T cell responses to AZD1222 COVID-19 vaccine. The assay was immunoSEQ multiplex PCR, and TCRdb's table has in-frame clones only and misses some. This table holds around 99,000 clones, around 87% found once. Sequenced here: peripheral blood, sampled 28 days after the second AZD1222 dose. The origin of the receptors is an adult who received the AZD1222 COVID-19 vaccine. Each CDR3 is given with its conserved first and last residue. The D gene is left open where the match is weak. Not all rows give a size; the values are once, few, many and, for expanded clones, a class.

cdr3_length j_call clone_size v_call d_call cdr3_nt cdr3_aa
13 TRBJ2-7 once TRBV6-4 . TGTGCCAGCAGTAACAACCCAGGGTCCGAGCAGTACTTC CASSNNPGSEQYF
13 TRBJ2-7 . TRBV5-6 TRBD1 TGTGCCAGCAGCCCGGGACAGCGAGACGAGCAGTACTTC CASSPGQRDEQYF
16 TRBJ1-3 . TRBV3-1/TRBV3-2 . TGTGCCAGCAGCCAAGATGCAGGACGGGTGGGAAACACCATATATTTT CASSQDAGRVGNTIYF
13 TRBJ2-3 . TRBV5-1 . TGCGCCAGCAGCTACTGGAGAAGAGATACGCAGTATTTT CASSYWRRDTQYF
19 TRBJ2-3 . TRBV28 TRBD1 TGTGCCAGCAGTTTGATCCCGGGACAGGCATCGGGGTCCACAGATACGCAGTATTTT CASSLIPGQASGSTDTQYF
15 TRBJ1-1 . TRBV4-1 . TGCGCCAGCAGCCATATTGACAGGCAGAACACTGAAGCTTTCTTT CASSHIDRQNTEAFF
14 TRBJ1-6 once TRBV2 . TGTGCCCTCCGTGGACAGCTGTATAATTCACCCCTCCACTTT CALRGQLYNSPLHF
16 TRBJ2-1 . TRBV4-3 TRBD2 TGCGCCAGCAGCCAGGCCCTAGCGGGACTTATCAATGAGCAGTTCTTC CASSQALAGLINEQFF
16 TRBJ1-3 . TRBV28 . TGTGCCAGCAGTCCCCCAGGGGCCCACTCTGGAAACACCATATATTTT CASSPPGAHSGNTIYF
15 TRBJ1-1 . TRBV19 . TGTGCCAGTAGTGTCCAAACCGGGATGCCCTTACAAGCTTTCTTT CASSVQTGMPLQAFF
17 TRBJ2-5 . TRBV18 TRBD2 TGTGCCAGCTCACCGCCTTCACTAGCGGGGGCGCAAGAGACCCAGTACTTC CASSPPSLAGAQETQYF
11 TRBJ2-7 few TRBV6-5 . TGTGCCAGCAGTCCAGGGTTCGAGCAGTACTTC CASSPGFEQYF
14 TRBJ1-2 . TRBV6-2/TRBV6-3 TRBD1 TGTGCCAGCAGCCGGAGCGACAGGGGCATGGGCTACACCTTC CASSRSDRGMGYTF
17 TRBJ2-4 . TRBV5-3 TRBD1 TGTGCCAGAAGCTTTACCCGAACGGACAGGGGGCGAGACATTCAGTACTTC CARSFTRTDRGRDIQYF
15 TRBJ1-1 once TRBV9 . TGTGCCAGCAGCTCGACGCCTGGTCGGGGGGCTGAAGCTTTCTTT CASSSTPGRGAEAFF
17 TRBJ2-5 . TRBV21-1 . TGTGCCAGCAGCAAAAAAACCCCTTGGACACCCCAAGAGACCCAGTACTTC CASSKKTPWTPQETQYF
13 TRBJ1-1 . TRBV18 . TGTGCCAGCTCACCACCGGTGAACACTGAAGCTTTCTTT CASSPPVNTEAFF
16 TRBJ2-2 once TRBV5-6 . TGTGCCAGCAGCCCGGCATGGGTAGCGTACACCGGGGAGCTGTTTTTT CASSPAWVAYTGELFF
17 TRBJ1-2 . TRBV7-2 . TGTGCCAGCAGCTTGAACAGCCAGTTCTCCACTAACTATGGCTACACCTTC CASSLNSQFSTNYGYTF
14 TRBJ2-7 . TRBV7-2 . TGTGCCAGCAGCTTAGGCCTAGCGACCTACGAGCAGTACTTC CASSLGLATYEQYF
13 TRBJ2-2 . TRBV5-1 . TGCGCCAGCAGCCTAAGTGACACCGGGGAGCTGTTTTTT CASSLSDTGELFF
17 TRBJ2-5 . TRBV6-2/TRBV6-3 . TGTGCCAGCAGTTCCCCTCGGGGCAGCCGGTTGACGGAGACCCAGTACTTC CASSSPRGSRLTETQYF
14 TRBJ2-7 . TRBV4-2 . TGTGCCAGCAGGACGGAGGGGACGGCTAACGAGCAGTACTTC CASRTEGTANEQYF
15 TRBJ1-5 . TRBV7-2 . TGTGCCAGCAGCTTAGCGCACGGGCTCGGTCAGCCCCAGCATTTT CASSLAHGLGQPQHF
15 TRBJ1-4 . TRBV6-1 TRBD1 TGTGCCAGCAGTGAGGGGACAGGGGAGTTTGAAAAACTGTTTTTT CASSEGTGEFEKLFF
15 TRBJ2-1 . TRBV4-3 TRBD1 TGCGCCAGCAGCCAAGGGACAGGGGGTTACAATGAGCAGTTCTTC CASSQGTGGYNEQFF
13 TRBJ2-7 . TRBV5-6 . TGTGCCAGCAGCTTGGGCTCAGACTACGAGCAGTACTTC CASSLGSDYEQYF
12 TRBJ1-2 . TRBV28 . TGTGCCAGCAGTGATGCCACAGAAGGCTACACCTTC CASSDATEGYTF
14 TRBJ1-1 . TRBV4-3 . TGCGCCAGCAGCCAAGCCTCAGGGCTCACTGAAGCTTTCTTT CASSQASGLTEAFF
18 TRBJ1-2 once TRBV6-1 . TGTGCCAGCAGTGAAGGATTCAACAGGGTGAGCCCTTACTATGGCTACACCTTC CASSEGFNRVSPYYGYTF
15 TRBJ2-1 once TRBV6-2/TRBV6-3 TRBD2 TGTGCCAGCAGTATCTCCGGGAGGCTCTACAATGAGCAGTTCTTC CASSISGRLYNEQFF
13 TRBJ1-1 . TRBV7-2 TRBD1 TGTGCCAGCAAACGGGACAGGAACACTGAAGCTTTCTTT CASKRDRNTEAFF
15 TRBJ1-4 . TRBV4-3 . TGCGCCAGCAGCTCCGGGACTCCTGGCAGTGAAAAACTGTTTTTT CASSSGTPGSEKLFF
17 TRBJ2-1 . TRBV7-9 TRBD2 TGTGCCAGCAGCTCGCGACTAGCGGGGGGGCCTGCCCCTGAGCAGTTCTTC CASSSRLAGGPAPEQFF
13 TRBJ1-5 . TRBV14 . TGTGCCAGCAGCCAGTATAGCAATCAGCCCCAGCATTTT CASSQYSNQPQHF
14 TRBJ1-5 . TRBV5-4 TRBD1 TGTGCCAGCAGCCCTGGACAGGGCGGTCAGCCCCAGCATTTT CASSPGQGGQPQHF
14 TRBJ1-5 . TRBV6-5 TRBD1 TGTGCCAGCAGTTTTGGACAGGGGGTACAGCCCCAGCATTTT CASSFGQGVQPQHF
14 TRBJ1-2 . TRBV4-3 . TGCGCCAGCAGCCAAGATACAAGGAACTATGGCTACACCTTC CASSQDTRNYGYTF
18 TRBJ2-1 . TRBV3-1/TRBV3-2 . TGTGCCAGCAGCAGGAGAGGGGGGGGTCCCGGAACCTACAATGAGCAGTTCTTC CASSRRGGGPGTYNEQFF
14 TRBJ1-2 . TRBV11-2 . TGTGCCAGCAGGAGGACTGGGGGACGCGGTGGCTACACCTTC CASRRTGGRGGYTF
15 TRBJ2-6 few TRBV15 . TGTGCCACCAGCAGAGACCTCTCTGGGGCCAACGTCCTGACTTTC CATSRDLSGANVLTF
15 TRBJ1-1 . TRBV14 . TGTGCCAGCAGCCAAGTACTTTGGGGGGGTACTGAAGCTTTCTTT CASSQVLWGGTEAFF
16 TRBJ2-1 . TRBV5-1 TRBD1 TGCGCCAGCAGCTTGGTACAGGGGGCCAGAGTCAGTGAGCAGTTCTTC CASSLVQGARVSEQFF
12 TRBJ1-5 . TRBV6-2/TRBV6-3 . TGTGCCAGCAGTTCCCCTCCAAAGCCCCAGCATTTT CASSSPPKPQHF
12 TRBJ1-2 . TRBV5-4 . TGTGCCAGCAGCTCCGAAAGCCGGGGCTACACCTTC CASSSESRGYTF
13 TRBJ2-7 . TRBV4-3 . TGCGCCAGCAGCCCCCGGGACCTCGAGGAGCAGTACTTC CASSPRDLEEQYF
15 TRBJ1-6 once TRBV2 TRBD1 TGTGCCAGCAGTGGGGGACAGGGCGGTAATTCACCCCTCCACTTT CASSGGQGGNSPLHF
15 TRBJ2-7 . TRBV4-3 TRBD2 TGCGCCAGCAGCCAAACCCTCGGACTAGCGTACGAGCAGTACTTC CASSQTLGLAYEQYF
14 TRBJ2-5 . TRBV30 . TGTGCCTGGAGTTGGAACCTTGGGGCAGAGACCCAGTACTTC CAWSWNLGAETQYF
14 TRBJ1-1 . TRBV18 . TGTGCCAGCTCACCGACTCCAGGGGCGCCTTGGGCTTTCTTT CASSPTPGAPWAFF
14 TRBJ2-7 . TRBV5-6 . TGTGCCAGCAGCTTGTCGACTAAAAAAAGTGAGCAGTACTTC CASSLSTKKSEQYF
14 TRBJ1-4 . TRBV29-1 . TGCAGCGTTGTTTTGCAAGCAACTAATGAAAAACTGTTTTTT CSVVLQATNEKLFF
13 TRBJ1-2 . TRBV19 . TGTGCCAGTAGTATGGACACAAACTATGGCTACACCTTC CASSMDTNYGYTF
16 TRBJ2-7 . TRBV7-5 . TGTGCCAGAAGCTTAAGGGACAATAAATTACTCTACGAGCAGTACTTC CARSLRDNKLLYEQYF
12 TRBJ1-2 . TRBV7-2 . TGTGCCAGCAGCCTAGGGGGGGATGGCTACACCTTC CASSLGGDGYTF
17 TRBJ2-3 . TRBV5-3 . TGTGCCAGAAGCTGGGCAGGGGGTAGCGGCAAAGAAGATACGCAGTATTTT CARSWAGGSGKEDTQYF
13 TRBJ1-5 few TRBV6-5 . TGTGCCAGCAGCATGGGTCGCAATCAGCCCCAGCATTTT CASSMGRNQPQHF
14 TRBJ2-7 . TRBV4-1 TRBD2 TGCGCCAGCAGCCAAGGGCTAGCGGGGGGCGAGCAGTACTTC CASSQGLAGGEQYF
14 TRBJ1-4 . TRBV2 . TGTGCCAGCAGTGAAGACCCAAATTGGGAAAAACTGTTTTTT CASSEDPNWEKLFF
12 TRBJ1-2 . TRBV7-9 . TGTGCCAGCAGCTTAGGGATGGCAGTCCACACCTTC CASSLGMAVHTF